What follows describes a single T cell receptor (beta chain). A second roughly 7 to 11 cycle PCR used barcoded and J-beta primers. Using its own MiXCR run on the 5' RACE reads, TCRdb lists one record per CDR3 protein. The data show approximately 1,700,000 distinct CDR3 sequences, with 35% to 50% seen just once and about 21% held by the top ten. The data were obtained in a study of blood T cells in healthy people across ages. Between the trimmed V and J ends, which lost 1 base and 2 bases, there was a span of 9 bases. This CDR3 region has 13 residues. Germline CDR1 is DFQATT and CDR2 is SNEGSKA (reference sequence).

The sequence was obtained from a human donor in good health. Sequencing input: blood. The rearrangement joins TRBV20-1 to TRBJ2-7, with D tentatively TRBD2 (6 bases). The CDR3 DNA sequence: TGCAGTGCTAGAGGGGCGGGAACCTACGAGCAGTACTTC. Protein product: CSARGAGTYEQYF.